This note documents a single T cell receptor beta chain sequence. Its antigen is still unknown. No quality values exist for individual bases; no much larger clone is one base distant. The data were produced on an Illumina HiSeq 1500. The raw public reads went through TCRdb reprocessing: fastp at Q25, MiXCR clone calling, in-frame beta chains kept. Here each entry gathers all rows of one CDR3 protein and keeps the most common genes and DNA. This sample gives about 570,000 distinct CDR3 sequences in total; about 39% of them show up just once. About 48% of the sample is in the top ten clones. From cysteine to phenylalanine, the CDR3 is 17 amino acids long. Just the 51-base CDR3 DNA is kept, in frame starting at base 1. Compared with germline, V lacks 1 base and J lacks 9 bases; bases without a gene match: 9. From a lookup of the germline V gene, CDR1 and CDR2 are SGHTA and FQGNSA. This record comes from a study of T cell repertoires in cytomegalovirus infection (dated by TCRdb to about 2019). Context from the whole study: Peptide stimulations targeted recently identified HLA-C-restricted CMV epitopes, whose presentation resists viral immunomodulation, together with well-studied HLA-B-restricted epitopes. Because public TCR beta signatures pointed to carriage of CMV infection together with the matching HLA type, the HLA type of each donor mattered for the analysis.

The treatment or condition label on this specimen signifies: in vitro stimulation with specific CMV peptide epitopes to enrich CMV-specific T cells. Broad study findings and their caveats: The ex vivo response was dominated by HLA-C-restricted CMV-specific TCR beta clonotypes, and the single most frequent clonotype in two of eight donors was supplied by these HLA-C-restricted clonotypes. Cumulative frequency of public TCR beta family members discriminated carriers of CMV infection plus the relevant HLA type in this cohort and an independent 352-donor cohort.

The chain was built from TRBV7-2 and TRBJ1-6, with 10 bases aligning to TRBD1. This receptor was identified in a human donor in good health (CMV status not recorded). Some clones in this sample may be carry-over from other donors' samples. The source material was cultured PBMCs, sampled from culture after CMV antigen stimulation. The nucleotide sequence reads TGTGCCAGCAGCTTAGAGGGAACCGGGACAGGGGTTTCACCCCTCCACTTT. The resulting protein is CASSLEGTGTGVSPLHF. Where the CDR3 stops, the reference TRBV7-2 and TRBJ1-6 genes take over; the full variable domain is GAGVSQSPSNKVTEKGKDVELRCDPISGHTALYWYRQSLGQGLEFLIYFQGNSAPDKSGLPSDRFSAERTGGSVSTLTIQRTQQEDSAVYLCASSLEGTGTGVSPLHFGNGTRLTVT.